This T cell receptor (beta chain) derives from a study of T cells in Graves' hyperthyroidism and ophthalmopathy. General study findings and limits: Most thyroid-expanded clonotypes above 0.001 were also found in blood.

This clonotype was seen ten or more times. Its antigen remains unknown. Clinical symptoms, serum thyroxine, TRAb, thyroid ultrasound and orbital computed tomography established diagnosis. The TCR beta CDR3 regions underwent amplification using RNA transcripts as the source. Researchers ran a first-round RT-PCR on the TCR CDR3 using the HTBI primer set. TCRdb re-called the multiplex PCR reads with MiXCR, one entry per CDR3 protein. The sample consists of hundreds of thousands of distinct CDR3 sequences, about 17% of them appearing once. This receptor was taken from a woman between 55 and 75 years old with Graves' ophthalmopathy. Sequencing was carried out using blood.

The DNA for the CDR3 is TGCAGCGGGAGGGGACAGAAGAATGAGCAGTTCTTC. As protein: CSGRGQKNEQFF. This chain connects TRBV29-1 to TRBJ2-1, with a possible D match to TRBD1 (7 bases). V lost 7 bases, J lost 7 bases, and 14 bases lay in between. This CDR3 is 12 amino acids long. Germline lookup yields CDR1 SQVTM and CDR2 ANQGSEA.